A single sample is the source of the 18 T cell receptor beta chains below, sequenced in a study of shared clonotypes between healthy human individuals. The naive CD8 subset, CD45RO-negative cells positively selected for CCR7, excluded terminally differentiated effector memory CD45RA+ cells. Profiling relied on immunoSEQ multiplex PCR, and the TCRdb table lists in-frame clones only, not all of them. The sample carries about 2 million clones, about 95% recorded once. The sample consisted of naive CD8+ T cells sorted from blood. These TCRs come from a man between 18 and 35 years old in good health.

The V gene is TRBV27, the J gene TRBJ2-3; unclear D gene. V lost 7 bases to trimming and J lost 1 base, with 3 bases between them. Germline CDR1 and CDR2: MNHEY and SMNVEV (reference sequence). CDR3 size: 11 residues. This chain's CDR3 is CASTGTDTQYF. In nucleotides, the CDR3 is TGTGCCAGCACTGGCACAGATACGCAGTATTTT.

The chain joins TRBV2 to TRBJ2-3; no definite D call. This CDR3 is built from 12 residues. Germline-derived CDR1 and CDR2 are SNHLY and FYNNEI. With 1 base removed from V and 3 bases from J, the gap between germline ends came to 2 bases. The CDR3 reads CASSEETDTQYF. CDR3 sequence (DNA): TGTGCCAGCAGTGAAGAAACAGATACGCAGTATTTT.

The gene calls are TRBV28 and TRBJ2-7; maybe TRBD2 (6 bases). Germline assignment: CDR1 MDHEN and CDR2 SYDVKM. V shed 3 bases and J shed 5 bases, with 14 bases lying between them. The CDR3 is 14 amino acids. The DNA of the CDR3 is TGTGCCAGCAGTTTTTGGGGGAGCGGGCACGAGCAGTACTTC. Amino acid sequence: CASSFWGSGHEQYF.

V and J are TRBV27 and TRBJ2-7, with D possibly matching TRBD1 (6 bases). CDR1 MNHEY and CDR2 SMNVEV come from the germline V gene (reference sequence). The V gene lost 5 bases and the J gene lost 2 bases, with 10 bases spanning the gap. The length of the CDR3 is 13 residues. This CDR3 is CASSTDRTYEQYF. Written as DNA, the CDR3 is TGTGCCAGCAGTACCGACAGGACCTACGAGCAGTACTTC.

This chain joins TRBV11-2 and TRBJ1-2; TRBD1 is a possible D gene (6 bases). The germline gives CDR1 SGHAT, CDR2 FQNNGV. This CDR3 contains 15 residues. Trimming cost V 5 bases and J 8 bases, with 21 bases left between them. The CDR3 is CASSLLDSRTLGYTF. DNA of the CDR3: TGTGCCAGCAGCCTCCTGGACAGCCGTACTTTAGGCTACACCTTC.

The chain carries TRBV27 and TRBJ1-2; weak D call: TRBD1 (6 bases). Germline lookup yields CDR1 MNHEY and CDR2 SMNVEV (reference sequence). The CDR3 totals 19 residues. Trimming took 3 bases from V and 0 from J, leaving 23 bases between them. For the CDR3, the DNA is TGTGCCAGCAGTTTCGGGGGCCCGGGCGGCGGAATCTCTAACTATGGCTACACCTTC. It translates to CASSFGGPGGGISNYGYTF.

The CDR3 region has the DNA TGTGCCCGGTCGGATGGCACTGAAGCTTTCTTT. As protein: CARSDGTEAFF. J is TRBJ1-1 and V is TRBV30; D unclear. Trimming removed 8 bases from V and 4 bases from J, with 11 bases in between. Per germline, CDR1 GTSNPN and CDR2 SVGIG (reference sequence). The CDR3 has 11 residues.

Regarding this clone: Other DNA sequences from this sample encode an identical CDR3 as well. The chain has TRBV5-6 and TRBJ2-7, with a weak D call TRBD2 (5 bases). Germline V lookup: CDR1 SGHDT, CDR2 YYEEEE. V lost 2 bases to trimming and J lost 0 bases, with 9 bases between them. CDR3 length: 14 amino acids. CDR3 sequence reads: CASSFSGSSYEQYF. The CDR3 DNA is TGTGCCAGCAGCTTTTCGGGGAGCTCCTACGAGCAGTACTTC.

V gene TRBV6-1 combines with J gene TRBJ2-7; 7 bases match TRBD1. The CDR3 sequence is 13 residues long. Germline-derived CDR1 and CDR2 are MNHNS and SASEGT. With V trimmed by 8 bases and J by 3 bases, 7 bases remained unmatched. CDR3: CASWTGSGYEQYF. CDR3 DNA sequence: TGTGCCAGCTGGACAGGCTCCGGCTACGAGCAGTACTTC.

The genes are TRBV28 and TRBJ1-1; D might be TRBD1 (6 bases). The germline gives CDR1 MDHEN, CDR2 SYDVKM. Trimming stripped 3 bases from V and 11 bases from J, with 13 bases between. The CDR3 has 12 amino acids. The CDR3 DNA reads TGTGCCAGCAGTTTCGGAGGGGGGGCGGCTTTCTTT. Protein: CASSFGGGAAFF.

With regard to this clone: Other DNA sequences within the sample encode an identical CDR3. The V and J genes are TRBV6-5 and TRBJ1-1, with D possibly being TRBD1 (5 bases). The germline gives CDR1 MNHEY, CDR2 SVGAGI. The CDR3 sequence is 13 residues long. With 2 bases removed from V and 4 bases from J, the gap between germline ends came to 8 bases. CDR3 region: CASSYEGSTEAFF. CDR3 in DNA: TGTGCCAGCAGTTACGAGGGGTCCACTGAAGCTTTCTTT.

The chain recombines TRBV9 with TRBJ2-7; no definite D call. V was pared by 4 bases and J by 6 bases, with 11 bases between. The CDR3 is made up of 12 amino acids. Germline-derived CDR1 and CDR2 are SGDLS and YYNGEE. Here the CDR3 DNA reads TGTGCCAGCAGCCCCCGTATCGGCGAGCAGTACTTC. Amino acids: CASSPRIGEQYF.

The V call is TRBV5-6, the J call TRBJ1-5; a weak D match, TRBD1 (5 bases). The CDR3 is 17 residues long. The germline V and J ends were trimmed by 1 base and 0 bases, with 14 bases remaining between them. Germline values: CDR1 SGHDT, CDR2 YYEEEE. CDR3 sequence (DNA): TGTGCCAGCAGCTTGAGTCAGGGAGAAGATAGCAATCAGCCCCAGCATTTT. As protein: CASSLSQGEDSNQPQHF. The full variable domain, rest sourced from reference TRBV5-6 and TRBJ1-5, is DAGVTQSPTHLIKTRGQQVTLRCSPKSGHDTVSWYQQALGQGPQFIFQYYEEEERQRGNFPDRFSGHQFPNYSSELNVNALLLGDSALYLCASSLSQGEDSNQPQHFGDGTRLSIL.

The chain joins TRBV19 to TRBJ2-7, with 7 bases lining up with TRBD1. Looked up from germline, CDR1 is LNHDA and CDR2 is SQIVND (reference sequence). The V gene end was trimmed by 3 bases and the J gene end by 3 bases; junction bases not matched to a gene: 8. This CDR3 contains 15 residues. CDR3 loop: CASSMQGQGVYEQYF. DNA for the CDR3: TGTGCCAGTAGTATGCAGGGCCAGGGGGTCTACGAGCAGTACTTC.

CDR3 coding DNA: TGTGCCAGCAGCTTGGGGCCAGCGGGAGTGCAGGGCTACGAGCAGTACTTC. Translation gives CASSLGPAGVQGYEQYF. The chain carries TRBV11-2 and TRBJ2-7; TRBD2 aligns across 8 bases. CDR1 and CDR2 from the germline V gene are SGHAT and FQNNGV. This CDR3 has 17 residues. Trimming took 3 bases from V and 3 from J; bases not matched to a gene: 13.

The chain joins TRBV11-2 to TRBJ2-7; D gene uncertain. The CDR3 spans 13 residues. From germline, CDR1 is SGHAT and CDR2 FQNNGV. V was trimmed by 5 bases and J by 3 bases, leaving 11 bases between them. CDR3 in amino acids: CASSLTNFYEQYF. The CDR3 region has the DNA TGTGCCAGCAGCCTAACTAACTTCTACGAGCAGTACTTC. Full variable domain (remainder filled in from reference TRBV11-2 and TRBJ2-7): EAGVAQSPRYKIIEKRQSVAFWCNPISGHATLYWYQQILGQGPKLLIQFQNNGVVDDSQLPKDRFSAERLKGVDSTLKIQPAKLEDSAVYLCASSLTNFYEQYFGPGTRLTVT.

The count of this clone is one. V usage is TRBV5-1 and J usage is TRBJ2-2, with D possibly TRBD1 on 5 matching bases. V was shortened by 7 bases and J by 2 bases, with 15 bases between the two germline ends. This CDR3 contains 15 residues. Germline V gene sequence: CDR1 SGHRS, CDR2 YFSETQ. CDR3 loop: CASHDSDGNTGELFF. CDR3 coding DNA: TGCGCCAGCCACGACAGCGACGGAAACACCGGGGAGCTGTTTTTT.

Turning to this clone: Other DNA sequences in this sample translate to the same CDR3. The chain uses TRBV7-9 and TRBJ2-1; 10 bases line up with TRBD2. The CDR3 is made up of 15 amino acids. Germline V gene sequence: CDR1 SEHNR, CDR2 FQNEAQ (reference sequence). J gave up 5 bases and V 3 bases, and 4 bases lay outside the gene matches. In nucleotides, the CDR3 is TGTGCCAGCAGCTTGCTAGCGGGAGACCACAATGAGCAGTTCTTC. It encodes CASSLLAGDHNEQFF. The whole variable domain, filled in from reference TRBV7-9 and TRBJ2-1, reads DTGVSQNPRHKITKRGQNVTFRCDPISEHNRLYWYRQTLGQGPEFLTYFQNEAQLEKSRLLSDRFSAERPKGSFSTLEIQRTEQGDSAMYLCASSLLAGDHNEQFFGPGTRLTVL.